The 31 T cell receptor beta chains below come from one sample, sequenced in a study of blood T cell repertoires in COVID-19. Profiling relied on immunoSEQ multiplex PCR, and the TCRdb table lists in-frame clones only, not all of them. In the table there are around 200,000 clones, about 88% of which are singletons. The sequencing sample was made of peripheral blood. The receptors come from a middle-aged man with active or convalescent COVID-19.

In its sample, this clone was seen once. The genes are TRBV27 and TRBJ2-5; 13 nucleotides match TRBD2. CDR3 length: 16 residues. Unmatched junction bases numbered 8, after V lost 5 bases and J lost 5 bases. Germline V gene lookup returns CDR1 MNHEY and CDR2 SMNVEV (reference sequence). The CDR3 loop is CASSVTSGGAGETQYF. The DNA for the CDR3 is TGTGCCAGCAGTGTCACTAGCGGGGGGGCCGGGGAGACCCAGTACTTC.

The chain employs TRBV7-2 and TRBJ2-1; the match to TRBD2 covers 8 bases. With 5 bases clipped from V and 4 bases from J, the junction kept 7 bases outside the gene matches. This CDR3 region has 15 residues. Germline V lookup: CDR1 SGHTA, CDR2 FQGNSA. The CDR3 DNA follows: TGTGCCAGCAGCGTTGGACTAGCCGGTTACAATGAGCAGTTCTTC. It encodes CASSVGLAGYNEQFF.

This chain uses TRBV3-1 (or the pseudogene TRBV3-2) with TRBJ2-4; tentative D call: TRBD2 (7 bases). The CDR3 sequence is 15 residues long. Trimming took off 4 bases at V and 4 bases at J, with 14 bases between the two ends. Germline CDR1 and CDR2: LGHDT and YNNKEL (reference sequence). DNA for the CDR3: TGTGCCAGCAGCCCGGGGGGCGGCTTTAAAAACATTCAGTACTTC. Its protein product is CASSPGGGFKNIQYF.

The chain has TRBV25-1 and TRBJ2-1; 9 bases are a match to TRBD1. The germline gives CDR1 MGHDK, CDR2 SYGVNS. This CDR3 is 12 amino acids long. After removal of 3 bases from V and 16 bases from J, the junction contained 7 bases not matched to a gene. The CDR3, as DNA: TGTGCCAGCAGTGAGGCCGGGACAGGGCACTTCTTC. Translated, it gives CASSEAGTGHFF.

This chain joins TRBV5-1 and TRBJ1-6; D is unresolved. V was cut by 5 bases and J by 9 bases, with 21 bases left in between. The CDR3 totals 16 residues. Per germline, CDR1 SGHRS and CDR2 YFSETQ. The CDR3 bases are TGCGCCAGCAGTCTGGATGGGCAAACGCGCAGTTCACCCCTCCACTTT. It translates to CASSLDGQTRSSPLHF.

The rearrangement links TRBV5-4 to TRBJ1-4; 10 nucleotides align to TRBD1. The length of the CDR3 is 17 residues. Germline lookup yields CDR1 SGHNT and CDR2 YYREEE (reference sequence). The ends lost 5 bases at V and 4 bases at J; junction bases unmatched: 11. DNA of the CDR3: TGTGCCAGCAGTCCGGGACAGGGGAGGTCCGGTAATGAAAAACTGTTTTTT. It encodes CASSPGQGRSGNEKLFF.

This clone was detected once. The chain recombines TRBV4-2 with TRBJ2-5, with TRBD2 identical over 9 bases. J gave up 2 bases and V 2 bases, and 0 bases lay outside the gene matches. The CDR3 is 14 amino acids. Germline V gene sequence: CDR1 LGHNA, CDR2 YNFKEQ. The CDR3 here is CASSQLAGQETQYF. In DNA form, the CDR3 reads TGTGCCAGCAGCCAACTAGCGGGGCAAGAGACCCAGTACTTC.

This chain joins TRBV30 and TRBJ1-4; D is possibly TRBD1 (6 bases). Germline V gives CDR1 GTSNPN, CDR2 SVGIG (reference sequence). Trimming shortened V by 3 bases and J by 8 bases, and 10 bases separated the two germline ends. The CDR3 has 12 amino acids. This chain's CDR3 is CAWRDSREKLFF. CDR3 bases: TGTGCCTGGAGGGACAGCCGGGAAAAACTGTTTTTT.

For the CDR3, the DNA is TGTGCCAGCACTCCAGCGGGGGGGCTAACAGATACGCAGTATTTT. It codes for CASTPAGGLTDTQYF. The rearrangement links TRBV11-2 to TRBJ2-3, with TRBD2 matching 10 bases. With 7 bases clipped from V and 3 bases from J, the junction kept 7 bases outside the gene matches. This CDR3 has 15 residues. From germline, CDR1 is SGHAT and CDR2 FQNNGV.

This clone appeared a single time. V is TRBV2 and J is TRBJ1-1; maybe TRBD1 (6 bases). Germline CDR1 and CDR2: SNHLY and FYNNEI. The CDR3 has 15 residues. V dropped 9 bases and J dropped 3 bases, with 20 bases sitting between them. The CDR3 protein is CASLPTLDSYTEAFF. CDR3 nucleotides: TGTGCCAGTCTCCCTACTCTGGACAGCTACACTGAAGCTTTCTTT.

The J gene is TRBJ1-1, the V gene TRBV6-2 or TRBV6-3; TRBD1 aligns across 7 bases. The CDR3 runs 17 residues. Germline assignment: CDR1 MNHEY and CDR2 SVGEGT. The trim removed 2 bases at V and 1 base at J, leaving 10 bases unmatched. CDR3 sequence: CASSYMVGQVTNTEAFF. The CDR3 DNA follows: TGTGCCAGCAGTTACATGGTCGGACAGGTGACGAACACTGAAGCTTTCTTT.

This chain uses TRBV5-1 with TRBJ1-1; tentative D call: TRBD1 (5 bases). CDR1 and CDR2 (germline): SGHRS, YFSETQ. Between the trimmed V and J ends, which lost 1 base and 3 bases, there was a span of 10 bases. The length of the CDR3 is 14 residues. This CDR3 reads CASSLQSRDTEAFF. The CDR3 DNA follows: TGCGCCAGCAGCTTGCAATCCAGGGACACTGAAGCTTTCTTT.

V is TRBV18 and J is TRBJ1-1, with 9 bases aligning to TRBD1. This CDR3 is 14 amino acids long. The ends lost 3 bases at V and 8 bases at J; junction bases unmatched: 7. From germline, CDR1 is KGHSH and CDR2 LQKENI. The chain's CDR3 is CASSPGTGRSEAFF. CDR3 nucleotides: TGTGCCAGCTCACCCGGGACAGGGAGATCGGAAGCTTTCTTT. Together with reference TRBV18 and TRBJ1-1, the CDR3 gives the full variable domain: NAGVMQNPRHLVRRRGQEARLRCSPMKGHSHVYWYRQLPEEGLKFMVYLQKENIIDESGMPKERFSAEFPKEGPSILRIQQVVRGDSAAYFCASSPGTGRSEAFFGQGTRLTVV.

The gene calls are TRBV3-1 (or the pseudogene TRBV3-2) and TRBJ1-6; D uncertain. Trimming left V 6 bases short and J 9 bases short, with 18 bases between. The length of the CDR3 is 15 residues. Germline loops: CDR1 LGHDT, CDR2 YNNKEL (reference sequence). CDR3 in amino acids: CASRDTASGGSPLHF. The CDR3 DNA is TGTGCCAGCAGGGATACAGCGTCGGGAGGTTCACCCCTCCACTTT.

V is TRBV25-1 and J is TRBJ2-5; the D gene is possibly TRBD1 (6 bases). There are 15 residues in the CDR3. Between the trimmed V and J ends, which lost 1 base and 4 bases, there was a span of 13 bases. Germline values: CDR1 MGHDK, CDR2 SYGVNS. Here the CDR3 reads CASSESSGGGETQYF. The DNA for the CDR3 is TGTGCCAGCAGTGAATCGAGTGGGGGCGGAGAGACCCAGTACTTC.

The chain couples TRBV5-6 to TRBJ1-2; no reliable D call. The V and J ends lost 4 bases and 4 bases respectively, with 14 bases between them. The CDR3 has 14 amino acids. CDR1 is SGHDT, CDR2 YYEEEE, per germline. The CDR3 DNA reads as TGTGCCAGCAGCAACCCCCGGGTAGTCTATGGCTACACCTTC. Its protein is CASSNPRVVYGYTF.

The DNA for the CDR3 is TGTGCCAGCTCGCCAGACAGGGGCATTCAAGATACGCAGTATTTT. It codes for CASSPDRGIQDTQYF. The chain links TRBV18 to TRBJ2-3; 8 nucleotides line up with TRBD1. From germline, CDR1 is KGHSH and CDR2 LQKENI. This CDR3 is 15 amino acids long. Trimming cost V 6 bases and J 5 bases; bases outside gene matches: 10.

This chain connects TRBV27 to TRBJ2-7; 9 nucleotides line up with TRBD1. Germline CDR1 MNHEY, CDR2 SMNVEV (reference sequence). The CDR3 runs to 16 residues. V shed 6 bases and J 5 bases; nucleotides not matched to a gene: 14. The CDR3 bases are TGTGCCAGCAGCTCAATTTTAGACAGGGGGTGGGACGAGCAGTACTTC. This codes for CASSSILDRGWDEQYF.

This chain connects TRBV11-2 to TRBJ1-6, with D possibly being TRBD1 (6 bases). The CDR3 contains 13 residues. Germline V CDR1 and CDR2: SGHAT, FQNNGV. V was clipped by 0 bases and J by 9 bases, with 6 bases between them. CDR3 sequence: CASSLEGGSPLHF. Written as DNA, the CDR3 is TGTGCCAGCAGCTTAGAAGGGGGTTCACCCCTCCACTTT.

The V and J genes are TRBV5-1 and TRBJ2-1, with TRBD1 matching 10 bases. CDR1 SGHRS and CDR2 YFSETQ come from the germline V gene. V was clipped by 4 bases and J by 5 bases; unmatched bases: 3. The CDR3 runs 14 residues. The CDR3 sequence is CASSRQGAHNEQFF. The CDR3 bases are TGCGCCAGCAGCAGACAGGGGGCCCACAATGAGCAGTTCTTC.

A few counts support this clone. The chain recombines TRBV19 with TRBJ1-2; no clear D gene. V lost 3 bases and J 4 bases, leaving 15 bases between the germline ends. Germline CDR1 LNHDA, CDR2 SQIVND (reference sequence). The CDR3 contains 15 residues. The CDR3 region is CASSIPPPGSYGYTF. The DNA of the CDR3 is TGTGCCAGTAGTATTCCGCCCCCAGGCAGCTATGGCTACACCTTC.

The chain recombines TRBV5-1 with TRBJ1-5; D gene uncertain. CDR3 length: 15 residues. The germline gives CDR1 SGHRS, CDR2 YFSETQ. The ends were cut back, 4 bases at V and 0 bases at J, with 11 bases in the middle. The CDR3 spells CASSISPGSNQPQHF. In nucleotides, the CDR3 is TGCGCCAGCAGCATTTCGCCCGGTAGCAATCAGCCCCAGCATTTT. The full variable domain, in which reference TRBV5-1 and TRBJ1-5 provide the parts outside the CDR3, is KAGVTQTPRYLIKTRGQQVTLSCSPISGHRSVSWYQQTPGQGLQFLFEYFSETQRNKGNFPGRFSGRQFSNSRSEMNVSTLELGDSALYLCASSISPGSNQPQHFGDGTRLSIL.

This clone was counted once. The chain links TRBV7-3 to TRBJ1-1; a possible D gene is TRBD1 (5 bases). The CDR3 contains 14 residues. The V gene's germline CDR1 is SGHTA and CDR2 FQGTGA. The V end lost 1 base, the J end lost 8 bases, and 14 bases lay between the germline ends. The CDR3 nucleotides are TGTGCCAGCAGCTTAAATCCGGGGGACGGGGAAGCTTTCTTT. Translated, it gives CASSLNPGDGEAFF. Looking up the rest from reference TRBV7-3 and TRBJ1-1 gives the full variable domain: GAGVSQTPSNKVTEKGKYVELRCDPISGHTALYWYRQSLGQGPEFLIYFQGTGAADDSGLPNDRFFAVRPEGSVSTLKIQRTERGDSAVYLCASSLNPGDGEAFFGQGTRLTVV.

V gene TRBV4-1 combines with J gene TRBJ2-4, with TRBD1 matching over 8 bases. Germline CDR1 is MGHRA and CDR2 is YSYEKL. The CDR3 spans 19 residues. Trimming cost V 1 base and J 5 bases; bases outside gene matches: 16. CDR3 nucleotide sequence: TGCGCCAGCAGCCAAGCTAGGGTAGATCAGGGGGCAGGCGAAAACATTCAGTACTTC. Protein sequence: CASSQARVDQGAGENIQYF.

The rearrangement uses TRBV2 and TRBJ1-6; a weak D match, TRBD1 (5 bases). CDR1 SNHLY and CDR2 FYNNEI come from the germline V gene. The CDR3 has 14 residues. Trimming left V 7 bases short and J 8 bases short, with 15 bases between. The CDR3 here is CASNLLGGDSPLHF. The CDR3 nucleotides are TGTGCCAGCAACCTCCTGGGGGGAGATTCACCCCTCCACTTT. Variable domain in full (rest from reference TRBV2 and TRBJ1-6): EPEVTQTPSHQVTQMGQEVILRCVPISNHLYFYWYRQILGQKVEFLVSFYNNEISEKSEIFDDQFSVERPDGSNFTLKIRSTKLEDSAMYFCASNLLGGDSPLHFGNGTRLTVT.

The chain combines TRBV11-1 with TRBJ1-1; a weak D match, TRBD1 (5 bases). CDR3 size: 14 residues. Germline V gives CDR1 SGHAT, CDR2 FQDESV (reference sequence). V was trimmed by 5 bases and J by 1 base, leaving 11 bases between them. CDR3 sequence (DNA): TGTGCCAGCAGCGTGGGACTATCGAACACTGAAGCTTTCTTT. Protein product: CASSVGLSNTEAFF.

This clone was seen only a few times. The chain's CDR3 is CASSHGTTSNYGYTF. The CDR3 nucleotides are TGTGCCAGCAGCCACGGGACAACATCTAACTATGGCTACACCTTC. V and J are TRBV3-1 (or the pseudogene TRBV3-2) and TRBJ1-2; D might be TRBD1 (6 bases). The V and J ends lost 3 bases and 0 bases respectively, with 11 bases between them. CDR3 length equals 15 residues. The V gene's germline CDR1 is LGHDT and CDR2 YNNKEL (reference sequence).

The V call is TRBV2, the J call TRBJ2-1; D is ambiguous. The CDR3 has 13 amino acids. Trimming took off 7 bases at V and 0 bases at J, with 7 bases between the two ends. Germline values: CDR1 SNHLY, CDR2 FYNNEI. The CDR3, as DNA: TGTGCCAGCAATGCGGTCTCCTACAATGAGCAGTTCTTC. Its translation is CASNAVSYNEQFF.

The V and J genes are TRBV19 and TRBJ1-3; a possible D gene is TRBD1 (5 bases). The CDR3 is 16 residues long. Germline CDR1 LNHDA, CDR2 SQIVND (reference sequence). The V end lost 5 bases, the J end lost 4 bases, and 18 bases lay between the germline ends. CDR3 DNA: TGTGCCAGTAGTGGGTCGGACACGGCGCGAGGAAACACCATATATTTT. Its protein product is CASSGSDTARGNTIYF.

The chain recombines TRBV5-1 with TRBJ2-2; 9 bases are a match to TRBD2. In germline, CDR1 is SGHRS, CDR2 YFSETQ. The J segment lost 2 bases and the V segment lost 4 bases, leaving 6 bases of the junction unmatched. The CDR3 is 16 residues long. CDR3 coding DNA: TGCGCCAGCAGCGTAACCGGGACTAGCAACACCGGGGAGCTGTTTTTT. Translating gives CASSVTGTSNTGELFF.

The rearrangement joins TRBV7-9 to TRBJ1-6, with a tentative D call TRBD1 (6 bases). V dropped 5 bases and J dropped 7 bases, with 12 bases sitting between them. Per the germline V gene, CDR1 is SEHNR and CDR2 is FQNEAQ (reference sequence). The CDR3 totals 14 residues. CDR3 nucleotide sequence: TGTGCCAGCAGCCGGGGTCAGGGGAATTCACCCCTCCACTTT. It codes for CASSRGQGNSPLHF.